A single sample is the source of the 32 T cell receptor beta chains below, sequenced in a study of CD8+ T cells in alopecia areata. RNA was extracted and reverse transcribed into cDNA as the sequencing template. Libraries were prepared by immunoSEQ multiplex PCR; TCRdb keeps only in-frame clonotypes and omits some of them. The data contain 180,000 or so clones, less than 75% of them singletons. The sequences come from CD8+ T cells sorted from blood, collected at week 0. These receptors were collected from a human donor with alopecia areata.

The chain couples TRBV7-9 to TRBJ2-2; perhaps TRBD1 as D (6 bases). This CDR3 has 13 residues. The V and J ends lost 11 bases and 2 bases respectively, with 12 bases between them. CDR1 and CDR2 from the germline V gene are SEHNR and FQNEAQ (reference sequence). In DNA, the CDR3 is TGTGCCCTAGAGACAGGAAACACCGGGGAGCTGTTTTTT. Translated: CALETGNTGELFF.

The J gene is TRBJ1-6, the V gene TRBV9, with D uncertain. This CDR3 has 15 amino acids. The ends were cut back, 3 bases at V and 10 bases at J, with 17 bases in the middle. Germline V CDR1 and CDR2: SGDLS, YYNGEE. CDR3 DNA: TGTGCCAGCAGCGCCTTGGACGGGGATGGATCACCCCTCCACTTT. Translation gives CASSALDGDGSPLHF.

The genes are TRBV10-3 and TRBJ2-7, with D possibly matching TRBD1 (5 bases). This CDR3 comprises 11 residues. In germline, CDR1 is ENHRY, CDR2 SYGVKD. V was trimmed by 7 bases and J by 4 bases, leaving 8 bases between them. As DNA, the CDR3 is TGTGCCATCAATGACAGTTACGAGCAGTACTTC. This codes for CAINDSYEQYF.

The CDR3 nucleotides are TGTGCCAGCAGCTTCGGTTCTAGCACAGATACGCAGTATTTT. Translation: CASSFGSSTDTQYF. The genes are TRBV5-6 and TRBJ2-3; D is unresolved. Germline V gives CDR1 SGHDT, CDR2 YYEEEE. CDR3 length: 14 residues. V lost 2 bases and J lost 0, with 7 bases in between.

The chain joins TRBV10-3 to TRBJ2-3; the match to TRBD1 covers 9 bases. The V gene end was trimmed by 3 bases and the J gene end by 4 bases; junction bases not matched to a gene: 5. CDR3 length: 15 residues. The germline gives CDR1 ENHRY, CDR2 SYGVKD. CDR3 amino acids: CAISDGTGLADTQYF. The CDR3 nucleotides read TGTGCCATCAGTGACGGGACAGGGCTAGCAGATACGCAGTATTTT.

In its sample, this clone was seen a few times. This chain joins TRBV6-5 and TRBJ1-5; tentative D call: TRBD1 (5 bases). V was clipped by 7 bases and J by 6 bases, with 16 bases between them. Germline V gene data show CDR1 as MNHEY and CDR2 as SVGAGI. The CDR3 extends over 14 amino acids. CDR3 DNA sequence: TGTGCCAGCACCAAAAGGAGGGACGGTCAGCCCCAGCATTTT. Protein sequence: CASTKRRDGQPQHF.

The chain uses TRBV13 and TRBJ2-3, with D tentatively TRBD2 (6 bases). The V end was cut by 3 bases, the J end by 6 bases, with 16 bases between. Looked up from germline, CDR1 is PRHDT and CDR2 is FYEKMQ (reference sequence). CDR3 length: 15 residues. The CDR3: CASSFGSGELDTQYF. CDR3 nucleotides: TGTGCCAGCAGCTTCGGGTCGGGGGAGTTGGATACGCAGTATTTT.

The J gene is TRBJ1-5, the V gene TRBV27; D not certain. The CDR3 has 15 residues. Germline CDR1 and CDR2: MNHEY and SMNVEV (reference sequence). V was trimmed by 5 bases and J by 1 base, leaving 12 bases between them. Here the CDR3 DNA reads TGTGCCAGCAGTCCGGCTCTATTGAGCAATCAGCCCCAGCATTTT. Protein product: CASSPALLSNQPQHF.

The chain has TRBV10-3 and TRBJ2-3; TRBD1 might be the D (6 bases). The CDR3 contains 16 residues. Per the germline V gene, CDR1 is ENHRY and CDR2 is SYGVKD. V dropped 7 bases and J dropped 4 bases, with 21 bases sitting between them. The CDR3 region has the DNA TGTGCCATCAAAGCATCAGGGGCCCGGCCGCCAGATACGCAGTATTTT. Its protein is CAIKASGARPPDTQYF.

This chain joins TRBV7-8 and TRBJ2-1, with a possible D match to TRBD1 (6 bases). CDR3 length: 12 residues. Trimming left V 5 bases short and J 9 bases short, with 11 bases between. Germline CDR1 and CDR2: SGHVS and FQNEAQ. CDR3 region: CASSPDRIEQFF. The CDR3 DNA sequence: TGTGCCAGCAGCCCAGACAGGATTGAGCAGTTCTTC.

V is TRBV14 and J is TRBJ2-7; D gene uncertain. This CDR3 has 13 residues. The germline V gene has CDR1 SGHDN and CDR2 FVKESK. V was trimmed by 1 base and J by 0 bases, leaving 4 bases between them. CDR3 bases: TGTGCCAGCAGCCAAGGGGTCTCCTACGAGCAGTACTTC. Encoded protein: CASSQGVSYEQYF.

Only a few counts were recorded for this clone. The chain carries TRBV4-1 and TRBJ2-3; D not resolved. This CDR3 spans 13 amino acids. Looked up from germline, CDR1 is MGHRA and CDR2 is YSYEKL. Trimming left V 1 base short and J 4 bases short, with 6 bases between. The CDR3 sequence is CASSQVTADTQYF. The CDR3 coding sequence is TGCGCCAGCAGCCAAGTAACGGCAGATACGCAGTATTTT.

J is TRBJ1-4 and V is TRBV30; D remains ambiguous. V shed 3 bases and J shed 7 bases, with 6 bases lying between them. Germline values: CDR1 GTSNPN, CDR2 SVGIG (reference sequence). CDR3 length: 11 residues. The chain's CDR3 is CAWRSGEKLFF. The DNA of the CDR3 is TGTGCCTGGAGGAGTGGTGAAAAACTGTTTTTT.

The CDR3 DNA is TGTGCCAGCGTCAGGACAGCAGGGTCAGCTTATGGCTACACCTTC. Translation: CASVRTAGSAYGYTF. J is TRBJ1-2 and V is TRBV27; D is perhaps TRBD1 (6 bases). The CDR3 extends over 15 amino acids. Germline loops: CDR1 MNHEY, CDR2 SMNVEV (reference sequence). Trimming cost V 8 bases and J 5 bases, with 21 bases left between them.

V usage is TRBV9 and J usage is TRBJ1-2; maybe TRBD1 (6 bases). Deletions cut 2 bases from V and 4 bases from J, with 12 bases between. Germline CDR1 is SGDLS and CDR2 is YYNGEE. The CDR3 extends over 14 amino acids. CDR3 bases: TGTGCCAGCAGCGTGGCACAGGGCGTCTATGGCTACACCTTC. Residues: CASSVAQGVYGYTF.

The chain uses TRBV4-1 and TRBJ1-4, with D uncertain. Germline V gene sequence: CDR1 MGHRA, CDR2 YSYEKL. V lost 1 base to trimming and J lost 1 base, with 4 bases between them. The CDR3 is made up of 14 amino acids. CDR3 protein: CASSQGITNEKLFF. The CDR3 DNA is TGCGCCAGCAGCCAAGGGATAACTAATGAAAAACTGTTTTTT.

The chain joins TRBV5-8 to TRBJ1-5; D is unresolved. Germline V gives CDR1 SGHTS, CDR2 YDEGEE. The V and J ends lost 4 bases and 9 bases respectively, with 14 bases between them. The CDR3 is 13 residues long. The CDR3 spells CASSPVGRGPQHF. The CDR3 nucleotides read TGTGCCAGCAGCCCTGTCGGCCGTGGGCCCCAGCATTTT.

This clone was seen a single time. The chain joins TRBV19 to TRBJ1-2, with 7 nucleotides matching TRBD1. Unmatched junction bases numbered 9, after V lost 5 bases and J lost 6 bases. The CDR3 loop spans 14 amino acids. Germline V gives CDR1 LNHDA, CDR2 SQIVND (reference sequence). The CDR3 sequence: CASSPTGPLNGYTF. Written as DNA, the CDR3 is TGTGCCAGTAGTCCGACAGGGCCCCTAAATGGCTACACCTTC.

The rearrangement joins TRBV19 to TRBJ2-7; TRBD1 is a possible D gene (6 bases). The CDR3 runs 15 residues. The V end lost 3 bases, the J end lost 3 bases, and 15 bases lay between the germline ends. From germline, CDR1 is LNHDA and CDR2 SQIVND (reference sequence). The CDR3: CASSIGRGQIYEQYF. CDR3 nucleotides: TGTGCCAGTAGTATCGGAAGGGGACAAATCTACGAGCAGTACTTC.

This rearrangement joins TRBV12-5 to TRBJ2-7, with 7 bases lining up with TRBD2. V gave up 6 bases and J gave up 2 bases; unmatched junction bases: 10. Germline CDR1 and CDR2: LGHNT and FRNRAP. This CDR3 contains 15 residues. The CDR3 DNA reads TGTGCTAGTGGCCCCCCCAGCGGGGTTCCCTACGAGCAGTACTTC. The encoded protein is CASGPPSGVPYEQYF. The full variable domain, its missing parts supplied by reference TRBV12-5 and TRBJ2-7, is DARVTQTPRHKVTEMGQEVTMRCQPILGHNTVFWYRQTMMQGLELLAYFRNRAPLDDSGMPKDRFSAEMPDATLATLKIQPSEPRDSAVYFCASGPPSGVPYEQYFGPGTRLTVT.

For the CDR3, the DNA is TGTGCCAGTCAGCGGGGCATCACAGATACGCAGTATTTT. It encodes CASQRGITDTQYF. The chain links TRBV6-5 to TRBJ2-3; 7 positions match TRBD2. The trim removed 9 bases at V and 2 bases at J, leaving 5 bases unmatched. The germline CDR1 and CDR2 sequences are MNHEY and SVGAGI. The length of the CDR3 is 13 residues.

The genes are TRBV10-2 and TRBJ2-7; D is undetermined. The CDR3 extends over 13 amino acids. From germline, CDR1 is WSHSY and CDR2 SAAADI. V was clipped by 4 bases and J by 3 bases, with 10 bases between them. The CDR3 here is CASSVTALYEQYF. CDR3 bases: TGCGCCAGCAGTGTAACAGCGCTCTACGAGCAGTACTTC.

In its sample, this clone was seen a few times. A read error may account for a junction end that differs from germline. The V and J genes are TRBV4-1 and TRBJ2-1; perhaps TRBD2 as D (6 bases). This CDR3 is built from 15 residues. Germline CDR1 is MGHRA and CDR2 is YSYEKL. CDR3 sequence: CASSQARELYNEQFF. CDR3 bases: TGTGCCAGCAGCCAAGCCCGGGAGCTCTACAATGAGCAGTTCTTC.

This clone was detected only once. The gene calls are TRBV13 and TRBJ2-2; TRBD1 aligns across 12 bases. From germline, CDR1 is PRHDT and CDR2 FYEKMQ (reference sequence). The CDR3 has 19 residues. J gave up 4 bases and V 5 bases, and 14 bases lay outside the gene matches. The CDR3: CASSTGTGGEKEPTGELFF. Here the CDR3 DNA reads TGTGCCAGCAGCACCGGGACAGGGGGCGAAAAGGAACCCACCGGGGAGCTGTTTTTT.

The J gene is TRBJ2-1, the V gene TRBV18, with 7 bases fitting TRBD1. Germline V gene sequence: CDR1 KGHSH, CDR2 LQKENI. Losses at the gene ends were 0 bases for V and 2 bases for J; bases not matched to a gene: 1. The CDR3 consists of 15 residues. The CDR3 coding sequence is TGTGCCAGCTCACCACCAGGGGGCACCTACAATGAGCAGTTCTTC. Protein: CASSPPGGTYNEQFF.

This clone was counted only a few times. The chain has TRBV7-9 and TRBJ2-1, with 10 bases aligning to TRBD1. Germline lookup yields CDR1 SEHNR and CDR2 FQNEAQ (reference sequence). The V gene end was trimmed by 5 bases and the J gene end by 8 bases; junction bases not matched to a gene: 12. The CDR3 has 16 amino acids. The CDR3 DNA is TGTGCCAGCAGCCCCCCCCGGGACAGGGGCTGGTATGAGCAGTTCTTC. This gives the protein CASSPPRDRGWYEQFF. Looking up the rest from reference TRBV7-9 and TRBJ2-1 gives the full variable domain: DTGVSQNPRHKITKRGQNVTFRCDPISEHNRLYWYRQTLGQGPEFLTYFQNEAQLEKSRLLSDRFSAERPKGSFSTLEIQRTEQGDSAMYLCASSPPRDRGWYEQFFGPGTRLTVL.

The J gene is TRBJ2-3, the V gene TRBV27; either TRBD1 or TRBD2 may supply D (5 bases each). The CDR3 contains 13 residues. Germline V gene lookup returns CDR1 MNHEY and CDR2 SMNVEV (reference sequence). Trimming removed 8 bases at V and 0 bases at J, with 9 bases between. The CDR3 DNA reads TGTGCCAGCGGGGGTCCTAGCACAGATACGCAGTATTTT. Translation: CASGGPSTDTQYF.

The V call is TRBV6-5, the J call TRBJ1-4; D is unresolved. Trimming shortened V by 2 bases and J by 5 bases, and 6 bases separated the two germline ends. This CDR3 region has 13 residues. Germline loops: CDR1 MNHEY, CDR2 SVGAGI. CDR3 bases: TGTGCCAGCAGTTACGGAGCAAATGAAAAACTGTTTTTT. As protein: CASSYGANEKLFF.

The V call is TRBV5-6, the J call TRBJ1-5, with 9 bases fitting TRBD1. V was pared by 4 bases and J by 4 bases, with 3 bases of the junction left unmatched. CDR3 length equals 14 residues. Per the germline V gene, CDR1 is SGHDT and CDR2 is YYEEEE. The CDR3 region has the DNA TGTGCCAGCAGCGGCGGGACAGGGAATCAGCCCCAGCATTTT. Amino acid sequence: CASSGGTGNQPQHF. The complete variable domain, with remaining parts taken from reference TRBV5-6 and TRBJ1-5, reads DAGVTQSPTHLIKTRGQQVTLRCSPKSGHDTVSWYQQALGQGPQFIFQYYEEEERQRGNFPDRFSGHQFPNYSSELNVNALLLGDSALYLCASSGGTGNQPQHFGDGTRLSIL.

In this sample, this clone turned up a few times. The chain is built from TRBV27 and TRBJ2-7; tentatively, D is TRBD1 (6 bases). Germline CDR1 and CDR2: MNHEY and SMNVEV (reference sequence). Deletions cut 4 bases from V and 5 bases from J, with 27 bases between. The CDR3 contains 18 residues. CDR3 protein: CASSSILPTATGRHEQYF. The DNA for the CDR3 is TGTGCCAGCAGTTCAATCCTCCCCACTGCCACAGGGCGCCACGAGCAGTACTTC.

This clone was counted only a few times. The chain joins TRBV29-1 to TRBJ1-1; D is unclear. Germline assignment: CDR1 SQVTM and CDR2 ANQGSEA. The CDR3 runs to 11 residues. V dropped 7 bases and J dropped 2 bases, with 8 bases sitting between them. The CDR3 DNA reads as TGCAGCGCCCCCCAAAACACTGAAGCTTTCTTT. Protein: CSAPQNTEAFF.

By sample share, this clone is medium-sized. The sample contains more than one DNA sequence encoding this CDR3. This chain uses TRBV12-5 with TRBJ2-4; either TRBD1 or TRBD2 may supply D (6 bases each). V lost 0 bases and J lost 1, with 13 bases in between. Germline V gives CDR1 LGHNT, CDR2 FRNRAP. This CDR3 spans 17 amino acids. CDR3 DNA sequence: TGTGCTAGTGGTTTGGTCCGGGGGCAGGGTGCCAAAAACATTCAGTACTTC. This gives the protein CASGLVRGQGAKNIQYF.